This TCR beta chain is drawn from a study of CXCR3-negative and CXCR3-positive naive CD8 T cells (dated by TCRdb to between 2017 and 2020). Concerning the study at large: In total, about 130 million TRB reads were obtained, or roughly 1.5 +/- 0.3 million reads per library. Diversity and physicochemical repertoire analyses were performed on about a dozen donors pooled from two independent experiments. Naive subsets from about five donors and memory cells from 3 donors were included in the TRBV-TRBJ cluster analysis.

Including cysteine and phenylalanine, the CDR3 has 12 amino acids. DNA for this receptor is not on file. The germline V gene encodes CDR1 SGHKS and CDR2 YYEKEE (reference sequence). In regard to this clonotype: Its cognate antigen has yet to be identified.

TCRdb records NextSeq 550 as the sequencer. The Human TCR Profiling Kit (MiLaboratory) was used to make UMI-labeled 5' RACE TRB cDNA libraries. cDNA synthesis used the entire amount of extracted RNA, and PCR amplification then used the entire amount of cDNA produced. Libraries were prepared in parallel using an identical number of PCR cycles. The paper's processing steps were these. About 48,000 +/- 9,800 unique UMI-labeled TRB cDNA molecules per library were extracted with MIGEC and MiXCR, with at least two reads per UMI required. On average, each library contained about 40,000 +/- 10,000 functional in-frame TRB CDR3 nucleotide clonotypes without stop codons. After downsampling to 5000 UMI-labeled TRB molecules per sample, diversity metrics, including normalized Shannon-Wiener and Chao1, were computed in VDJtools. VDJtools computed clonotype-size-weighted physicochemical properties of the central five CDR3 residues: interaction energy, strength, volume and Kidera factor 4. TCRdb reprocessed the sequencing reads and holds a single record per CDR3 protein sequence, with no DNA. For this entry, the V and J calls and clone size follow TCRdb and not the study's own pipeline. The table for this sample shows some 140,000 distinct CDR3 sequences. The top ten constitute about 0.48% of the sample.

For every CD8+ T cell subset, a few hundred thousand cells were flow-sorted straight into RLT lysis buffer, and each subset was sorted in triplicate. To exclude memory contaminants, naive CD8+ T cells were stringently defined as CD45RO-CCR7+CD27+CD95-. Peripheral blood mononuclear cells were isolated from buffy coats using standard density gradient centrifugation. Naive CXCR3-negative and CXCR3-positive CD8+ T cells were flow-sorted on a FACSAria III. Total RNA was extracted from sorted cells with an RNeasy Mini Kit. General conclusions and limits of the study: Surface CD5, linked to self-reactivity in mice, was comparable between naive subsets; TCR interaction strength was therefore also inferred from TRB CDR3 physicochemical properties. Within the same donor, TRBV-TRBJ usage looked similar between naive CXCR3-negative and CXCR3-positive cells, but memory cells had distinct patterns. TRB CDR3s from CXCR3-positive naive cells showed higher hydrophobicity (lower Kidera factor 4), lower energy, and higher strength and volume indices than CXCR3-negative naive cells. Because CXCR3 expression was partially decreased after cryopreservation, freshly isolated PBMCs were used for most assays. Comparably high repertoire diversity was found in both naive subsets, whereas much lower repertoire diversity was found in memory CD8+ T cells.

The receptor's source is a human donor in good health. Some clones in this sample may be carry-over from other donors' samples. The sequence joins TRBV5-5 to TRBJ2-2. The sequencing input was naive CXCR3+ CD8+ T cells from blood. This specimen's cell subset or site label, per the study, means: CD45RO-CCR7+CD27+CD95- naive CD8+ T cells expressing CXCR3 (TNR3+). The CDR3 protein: CASSFSFGELFF.